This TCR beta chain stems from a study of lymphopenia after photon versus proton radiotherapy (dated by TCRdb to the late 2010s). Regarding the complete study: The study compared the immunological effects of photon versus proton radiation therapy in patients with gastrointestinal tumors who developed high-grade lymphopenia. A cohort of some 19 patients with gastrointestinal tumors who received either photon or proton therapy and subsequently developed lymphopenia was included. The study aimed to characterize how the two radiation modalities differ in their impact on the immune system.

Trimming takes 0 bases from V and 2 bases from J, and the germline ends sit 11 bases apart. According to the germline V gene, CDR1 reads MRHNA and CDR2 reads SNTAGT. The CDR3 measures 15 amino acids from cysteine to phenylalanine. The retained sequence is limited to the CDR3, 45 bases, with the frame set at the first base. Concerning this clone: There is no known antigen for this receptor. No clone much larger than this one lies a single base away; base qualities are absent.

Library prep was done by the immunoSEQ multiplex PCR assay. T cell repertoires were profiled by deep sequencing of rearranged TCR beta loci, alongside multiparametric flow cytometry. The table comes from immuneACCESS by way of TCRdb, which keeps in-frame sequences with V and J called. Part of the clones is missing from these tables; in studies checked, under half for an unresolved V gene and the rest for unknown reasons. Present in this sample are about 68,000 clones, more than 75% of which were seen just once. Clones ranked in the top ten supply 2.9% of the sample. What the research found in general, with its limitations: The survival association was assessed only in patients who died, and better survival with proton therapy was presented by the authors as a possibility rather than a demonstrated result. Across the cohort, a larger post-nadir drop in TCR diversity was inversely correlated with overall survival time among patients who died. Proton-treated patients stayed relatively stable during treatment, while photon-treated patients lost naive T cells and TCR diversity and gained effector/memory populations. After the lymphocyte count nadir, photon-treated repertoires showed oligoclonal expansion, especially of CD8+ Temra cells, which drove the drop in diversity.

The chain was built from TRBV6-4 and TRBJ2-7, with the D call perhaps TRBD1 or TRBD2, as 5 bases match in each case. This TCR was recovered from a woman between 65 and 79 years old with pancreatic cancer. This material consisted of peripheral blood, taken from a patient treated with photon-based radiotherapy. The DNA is TGTGCCAGCAGTGACTCTCGGGACCAAACCTACGAGCAGTACTTC. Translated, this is CASSDSRDQTYEQYF.